This T cell receptor beta chain was sequenced in a study of blood T cell repertoires in COVID-19. The wider study: In each case, the material was cDNA or gDNA derived from T cells, B-cell-depleted T cells, or PBMCs.

This table comes from immunoSEQ multiplex PCR, and its TCRdb copy is limited to in-frame clones, with some not included. The data contain around 53,000 clones, around nine tenths of them seen just once; the ten biggest clones take up 2.5% to 3.5%. The sequencing sample was made of peripheral blood. This clonotype was sampled from a human donor in a cohort sampled during active COVID-19.

CDR3 nucleotides: TGTGCCAGCAGCGTAGGTGGCTTGCAAGAGACCCAGTACTTC. Its translation is CASSVGGLQETQYF. The chain links TRBV9 to TRBJ2-5; D is unresolved. Germline assignment: CDR1 SGDLS and CDR2 YYNGEE. The V end was cut by 0 bases, the J end by 2 bases, with 8 bases between. The CDR3 consists of 14 residues.